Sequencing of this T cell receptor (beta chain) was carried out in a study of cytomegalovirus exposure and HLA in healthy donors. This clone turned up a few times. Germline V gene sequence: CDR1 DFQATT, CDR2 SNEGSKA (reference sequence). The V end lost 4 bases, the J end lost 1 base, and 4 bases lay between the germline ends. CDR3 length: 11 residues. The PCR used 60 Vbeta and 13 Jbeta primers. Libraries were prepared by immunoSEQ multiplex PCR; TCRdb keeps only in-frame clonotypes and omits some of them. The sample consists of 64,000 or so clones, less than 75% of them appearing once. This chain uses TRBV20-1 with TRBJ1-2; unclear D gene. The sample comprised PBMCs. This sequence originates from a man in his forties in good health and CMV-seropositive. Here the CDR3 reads CSATFNYGYTF. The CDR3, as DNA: TGCAGTGCTACCTTTAACTATGGCTACACCTTC.